These 29 T cell receptor beta chains share one sample of origin, sequenced in a study of blood T cells in healthy people across ages. Through a sample-barcoded 5' primer and a J-beta primer mix, a second PCR was run for about 6 to 12 cycles. One entry per CDR3 protein, called by TCRdb with MiXCR from the 5' RACE reads. The table shows approximately 810,000 distinct CDR3 sequences, with about 37% occurring only once. The source material was blood. Receptors were obtained from a man aged 18 to 29 in good health.

This clonotype was found once. V and J are TRBV4-3 and TRBJ2-7; tentative D call: TRBD1 (5 bases). The CDR3 has 13 amino acids. Looked up from germline, CDR1 is LGHNA and CDR2 is YSLEER. Trimming pared 1 base from V and 7 bases from J, leaving 11 bases between. The CDR3 loop is CASSQGQPNEQYF. CDR3 DNA: TGCGCCAGCAGCCAAGGACAGCCCAATGAGCAGTACTTC.

Details on this clonotype: This may be a read error: a much more frequent sequence differs by one nucleotide. The CDR3 spells CVISEAGVIGTDTQYF. The CDR3 region has the DNA TGTGTCATCAGTGAAGCGGGGGTAATTGGAACAGATACGCAGTATTTT. The rearrangement links TRBV10-3 to TRBJ2-3; 8 positions agree with TRBD2. Germline V gene lookup returns CDR1 ENHRY and CDR2 SYGVKD. The CDR3 has 16 amino acids.

The V and J genes are TRBV9 and TRBJ1-1, with 7 bases aligning to TRBD1. In germline, CDR1 is SGDLS, CDR2 YYNGEE. This CDR3 comprises 16 residues. With V trimmed by 0 bases and J by 2 bases, 7 bases remained unmatched. CDR3 in DNA: TGTGCCAGCAGCGTAGGGACAGGTAAACCAAACACTGAAGCTTTCTTT. This translates into CASSVGTGKPNTEAFF.

V and J are TRBV6-5 and TRBJ1-1, with 11 bases lining up with TRBD1. Germline lookup yields CDR1 MNHEY and CDR2 SVGAGI. This CDR3 contains 16 residues. With 5 bases clipped from V and 3 bases from J, the junction kept 8 bases outside the gene matches. The CDR3 reads CASSPRTGGGYTEAFF. CDR3 coding DNA: TGTGCCAGCAGTCCCCGGACAGGGGGCGGTTACACTGAAGCTTTCTTT.

V usage is TRBV6-5 and J usage is TRBJ1-1, with D maybe TRBD1 (6 bases). Germline-derived CDR1 and CDR2 are MNHEY and SVGAGI. The CDR3 covers 20 residues. Trimming took 2 bases from V and 6 from J, leaving 31 bases between them. CDR3 loop: CASSYPPQGTPKGGDAEAFF. CDR3 coding DNA: TGTGCCAGCAGTTACCCCCCCCAGGGGACACCGAAAGGTGGGGACGCTGAAGCTTTCTTT.

This clonotype was seen more than once but under ten times. Here the CDR3 reads CSARTGTGLQETQYF. CDR3 sequence (DNA): TGCAGTGCGCGGACCGGGACAGGACTCCAAGAGACCCAGTACTTC. The V call is TRBV20-1, the J call TRBJ2-5, with TRBD1 identical over 8 bases. The CDR3 loop spans 15 amino acids. Losses at the gene ends were 6 bases for V and 1 base for J; bases not matched to a gene: 10. The germline gives CDR1 DFQATT, CDR2 SNEGSKA (reference sequence).

Concerning this clonotype: The junction differs from germline at one of its ends, possibly a read error. The chain carries TRBV7-2 and TRBJ2-1; D uncertain. The CDR3 has 18 residues. The germline gives CDR1 SGHTA, CDR2 FQGNSA. The CDR3 nucleotides read TGTGCCAGCAGCAGACTCGTCTACCGGGTTCCCTCCAACAATGAGCAGTTCTTC. Its protein product is CASSRLVYRVPSNNEQFF.

This clonotype was seen just once. The junction departs from germline at one end; a sequencing error may be responsible. The chain is built from TRBV29-1 and TRBJ1-4; 9 bases align to TRBD1. Per germline, CDR1 SQVTM and CDR2 ANQGSEA. The CDR3 spans 13 residues. CDR3 protein: CSVEDRGYEKLFF. In DNA form, the CDR3 reads TGCAGCGTCGAAGACAGGGGGTACGAAAAACTGTTTTTT.

This clonotype has at least ten counts. This chain uses TRBV6-5 with TRBJ2-7, with D tentatively TRBD1 (6 bases). This CDR3 is built from 11 residues. Germline V gene lookup returns CDR1 MNHEY and CDR2 SVGAGI. V dropped 5 bases and J dropped 7 bases, with 9 bases sitting between them. In DNA, the CDR3 is TGTGCCAGCAGTCTACAGGGTGAGCAGTACTTC. Translated: CASSLQGEQYF.

Concerning this clonotype itself: A single base separates this from a much larger clone, so it may be a read error. J is TRBJ1-4 and V is TRBV12-3 or TRBV12-4, with D unresolved. The CDR3 spans 13 residues. The ends were cut back, 6 bases at V and 8 bases at J, with 13 bases in the middle. The CDR3 region has the DNA TGTGCCAGCAGCGGACCCACGGGGGAAAAACTGTTTTTT. This codes for CASSGPTGEKLFF.

V and J are TRBV6-1 and TRBJ2-1; 7 bases fit TRBD2. The J call may be incorrect, as the DNA end agrees better with TRBJ2-7. The CDR3 sequence is 17 residues long. From germline, CDR1 is MNHNS and CDR2 SASEGT. The DNA of the CDR3 is TGTGCCAGCAGTGAGGTCTTCGGCGGGAGCTCCTACAATGAGCAGTACTTC. It specifies CASSEVFGGSSYNEQYF.

This clonotype showed up just a few times. The chain is built from TRBV6-5 and TRBJ2-6; 7 bases match TRBD1. This CDR3 contains 18 residues. The junction had 5 bases not matched to a gene; V was cut back by 0 bases and J by 0 bases. Germline CDR1 and CDR2: MNHEY and SVGAGI. The CDR3 nucleotides are TGTGCCAGCAGTTACTCCCCGGGACAGAGCTCTGGGGCCAACGTCCTGACTTTC. Its protein is CASSYSPGQSSGANVLTF.

This clonotype appeared many times. CDR3 bases: TGCGCCAGCAGCCAAGATTCCGGGTATGGCTACACCTTC. This sequence encodes CASSQDSGYGYTF. This chain uses TRBV4-3 with TRBJ1-2, with D unclear. In germline, CDR1 is LGHNA, CDR2 YSLEER. The germline V and J ends were trimmed by 0 bases and 5 bases, with 7 bases remaining between them. The CDR3 is made up of 13 amino acids.

This clonotype came up a few times. The V gene is TRBV7-3, the J gene TRBJ2-1; 8 nucleotides line up with TRBD1. CDR1 is SGHTA, CDR2 FQGTGA, per germline. CDR3 length: 15 residues. V lost 5 bases, J lost 7 bases, and 10 bases stayed unmatched. This CDR3 is CASSRDRGVINEQFF. CDR3 DNA: TGTGCCAGCAGCCGAGACAGGGGAGTTATAAATGAGCAGTTCTTC.

The J gene is TRBJ2-3, the V gene TRBV24-1, with D perhaps matching TRBD2 (5 bases). Germline V lookup: CDR1 KGHDR, CDR2 SFDVKD. Between the trimmed V and J ends, which lost 4 bases and 1 base, there was a span of 14 bases. CDR3 length: 16 amino acids. DNA for the CDR3: TGTGCCACCAGTGACGGAGGCCTTGGGGGCACAGATACGCAGTATTTT. Amino acids: CATSDGGLGGTDTQYF.

This chain uses TRBV5-1 with TRBJ2-5; D is ambiguous. The CDR3 is 14 amino acids. Trimming cost V 4 bases and J 2 bases, with 12 bases left between them. The germline gives CDR1 SGHRS, CDR2 YFSETQ. The CDR3 nucleotides read TGCGCCAGCAGCGTGAGTGGAGATCAAGAGACCCAGTACTTC. The encoded protein is CASSVSGDQETQYF. Together with reference TRBV5-1 and TRBJ2-5, the CDR3 gives the full variable domain: KAGVTQTPRYLIKTRGQQVTLSCSPISGHRSVSWYQQTPGQGLQFLFEYFSETQRNKGNFPGRFSGRQFSNSRSEMNVSTLELGDSALYLCASSVSGDQETQYFGPGTRLLVL.

This clonotype showed up just a few times. The chain recombines TRBV12-3 or TRBV12-4 with TRBJ1-2; no firm D call. V lost 1 base, J lost 4 bases, and 7 bases lay in between. This CDR3 has 13 amino acids. The CDR3 loop is CASSLEQLYGYTF. The CDR3 DNA reads TGTGCCAGCAGTTTAGAACAGCTCTATGGCTACACCTTC.

This clonotype was observed at least ten times. The J gene is TRBJ1-2, the V gene TRBV18, with unresolved D. The CDR3 loop spans 13 amino acids. V was cut by 3 bases and J by 1 base, with 6 bases left in between. The V gene's germline CDR1 is KGHSH and CDR2 LQKENI. The CDR3 spells CASSPTLNYGYTF. Written as DNA, the CDR3 is TGTGCCAGCTCACCTACACTTAACTATGGCTACACCTTC.

V is TRBV20-1 and J is TRBJ2-5; a weak D match, TRBD2 (7 bases). CDR1 and CDR2 from the germline V gene are DFQATT and SNEGSKA (reference sequence). The CDR3 consists of 16 residues. V gave up 1 base and J gave up 4 bases, with 19 bases separating them. The CDR3 is CSARAGVGGRSETQYF. CDR3 nucleotide sequence: TGCAGTGCTAGAGCGGGGGTCGGGGGGCGCTCAGAGACCCAGTACTTC.

The table lists this clonotype with many counts. This sequence joins TRBV20-1 and TRBJ2-3, with D maybe TRBD1 (5 bases). V lost 6 bases to trimming and J lost 1 base, with 14 bases between them. This CDR3 has 14 residues. Germline V gene lookup returns CDR1 DFQATT and CDR2 SNEGSKA (reference sequence). The CDR3, as DNA: TGCAGTGCAATAAGGGGTGTTGGCACAGATACGCAGTATTTT. This translates into CSAIRGVGTDTQYF.

The V and J genes are TRBV29-1 and TRBJ2-2; D remains ambiguous. V lost 2 bases and J lost 6, with 7 bases in between. The CDR3 runs 12 residues. Germline V gene lookup returns CDR1 SQVTM and CDR2 ANQGSEA. The CDR3 sequence is CSVEPGSGELFF. For the CDR3, the DNA is TGCAGCGTTGAACCGGGCTCCGGGGAGCTGTTTTTT.

The V and J genes are TRBV4-3 and TRBJ2-1, with D unresolved. This CDR3 is 13 amino acids long. Trimming took off 6 bases at V and 6 bases at J, with 12 bases between the two ends. CDR1 LGHNA and CDR2 YSLEER come from the germline V gene. The CDR3 spells CASRGIGSNEQFF. As DNA, the CDR3 is TGCGCCAGCAGGGGGATTGGAAGCAATGAGCAGTTCTTC.

There are many counts of this clonotype. The chain has TRBV7-2 and TRBJ2-7, with TRBD1 matching over 7 bases. The DNA end is a closer match to TRBJ2-5, so the J assignment may be wrong. The CDR3 spans 13 residues. The germline CDR1 and CDR2 sequences are SGHTA and FQGNSA. CDR3 amino acids: CASSLGQRGTQYF. CDR3 DNA: TGTGCCAGCAGCTTGGGACAGAGAGGGACCCAGTACTTC.

The rearrangement uses TRBV2 and TRBJ1-2; D unresolved. Deletions cut 3 bases from V and 13 bases from J, with 21 bases between. CDR1 and CDR2 (germline): SNHLY, FYNNEI. There are 14 residues in the CDR3. CDR3 DNA: TGTGCCAGCAGTGAGGGCAGCCGGGCACAAAAAGGCACCTTC. Translated, it gives CASSEGSRAQKGTF. Supplemented by reference TRBV2 and TRBJ1-2, the full variable domain reads EPEVTQTPSHQVTQMGQEVILRCVPISNHLYFYWYRQILGQKVEFLVSFYNNEISEKSEIFDDQFSVERPDGSNFTLKIRSTKLEDSAMYFCASSEGSRAQKGTFGSGTRLTVV.

Comment on this clonotype: Germline and junction disagree at one end, which may indicate a read error. The gene calls are TRBV12-3 or TRBV12-4 and TRBJ1-4; perhaps TRBD1 as D (5 bases). This CDR3 has 16 residues. The CDR3 loop is CASSTLGGLPNEKLFF. The CDR3 DNA sequence: TGTGCCAGCAGCACCCTGGGGGGGTTGCCTAATGAAAAGCTGTTTTTT.

The rearrangement links TRBV6-2 or TRBV6-3 to TRBJ2-7, with 11 bases lining up with TRBD2. V dropped 5 bases and J dropped 7; count of bases not matched to a gene: 13. From germline, CDR1 is MNHEY and CDR2 SVGEGT. This CDR3 is 16 amino acids long. The CDR3 here is CASSQNLAGGPNEQYF. CDR3 DNA: TGTGCCAGCAGTCAGAATCTAGCGGGGGGACCCAATGAGCAGTACTTC.

Remarks on this clonotype: This may stem from a read error, because a much larger clone lies one nucleotide away. The chain has TRBV20-1 and TRBJ2-1; D might be TRBD2 (7 bases). Trimming cost V 8 bases and J 4 bases, with 18 bases left between them. The V gene's germline CDR1 is DFQATT and CDR2 SNEGSKA (reference sequence). The CDR3 sequence is 14 residues long. In nucleotides, the CDR3 is TGCAGTATCCTGCGGGGGCCCCGTTACAATGAGCAGTTCTTC. Translation gives CSILRGPRYNEQFF.

In its sample, this clonotype was seen a few times. This chain links TRBV7-9 with TRBJ2-7; 7 nucleotides align to TRBD1. There are 14 residues in the CDR3. J gave up 7 bases and V 4 bases, and 10 bases lay outside the gene matches. Germline V lookup: CDR1 SEHNR, CDR2 FQNEAQ (reference sequence). The CDR3 sequence: CASSSHRDSEEQYF. The CDR3 region has the DNA TGTGCCAGCAGCTCGCACCGGGACAGTGAAGAGCAGTACTTC.

This clonotype has at least ten counts. This chain uses TRBV5-1 with TRBJ2-5, with D hard to call. Germline V CDR1 and CDR2: SGHRS, YFSETQ. The CDR3 runs 14 residues. V lost 1 base and J lost 1, with 8 bases in between. CDR3 sequence: CASSLSQIQETQYF. CDR3 nucleotides: TGCGCCAGCAGCTTGTCACAGATCCAAGAGACCCAGTACTTC.